The sequence of this T cell receptor (beta chain) was determined in a study of T-cell memory formation after mild COVID-19. Study-level results: The study found balanced CD4/CD8 in clones contracting day 15 to 85 and a CD4+ lean in later expanders.

This clonotype turned up a few times. What it binds is not known. Libraries for TCRalpha and TCRbeta carried sample barcodes and unique molecular identifiers via 5'RACE. Using its own MiXCR run on the 5' RACE reads, TCRdb lists one record per CDR3 protein. The sample consists of some 320,000 distinct CDR3 sequences, roughly 15% of them appearing once. This clonotype originated in a man aged 18 to 29 who had mild COVID-19 (a few samples of this study predate the infection). Cell type and time point are not known. The sequencing input was PBMCs or a T cell subset sorted from them (not recorded which).

The DNA for the CDR3 is TGTGCCAGCAGTTCGGGACAGCGTGGCCCAAATCAGCCCCAGCATTTT. This codes for CASSSGQRGPNQPQHF. J is TRBJ1-5 and V is TRBV6-2 or TRBV6-3, with 7 bases lining up with TRBD1. The germline gives CDR1 MNHEY, CDR2 SVGEGT. With V trimmed by 4 bases and J by 4 bases, 10 bases remained unmatched. This CDR3 spans 16 amino acids.